These 20 T cell receptor beta chains were sequenced from one sample in a study of T cell responses to AZD1222 COVID-19 vaccine. The table came from immunoSEQ multiplex PCR; TCRdb's copy has only in-frame clones and leaves some out. The repertoire includes 140,000 to 150,000 clones, about 92% of them detected once, and 10% to 15% sits in the top ten. The material was peripheral blood, obtained after recovery from COVID-19. Receptors originate from an adult who had recovered from COVID-19.

The chain combines TRBV19 with TRBJ1-3; D not resolved. V was shortened by 5 bases and J by 4 bases, with 18 bases between the two germline ends. The germline V gene encodes CDR1 LNHDA and CDR2 SQIVND (reference sequence). The CDR3 is made up of 16 amino acids. In DNA, the CDR3 is TGTGCCAGTAGTCCAGAGGACCTGGTCCAAGGAAACACCATATATTTT. It encodes CASSPEDLVQGNTIYF. Complete variable domain (other parts from reference TRBV19 and TRBJ1-3): DGGITQSPKYLFRKEGQNVTLSCEQNLNHDAMYWYRQDPGQGLRLIYYSQIVNDFQKGDIAEGYSVSREKKESFPLTVTSAQKNPTAFYLCASSPEDLVQGNTIYFGEGSWLTVV.

J is TRBJ2-5 and V is TRBV10-3; 9 positions agree with TRBD2. The V segment lost 4 bases and the J segment 6 bases; nucleotides outside the gene matches: 6. The germline V gene encodes CDR1 ENHRY and CDR2 SYGVKD. This CDR3 has 14 amino acids. This CDR3 reads CAISGREGRKTQYF. The CDR3 coding sequence is TGTGCCATCAGTGGGCGGGAGGGCCGGAAGACCCAGTACTTC.

CDR3 in amino acids: CASSFESGYTF. The CDR3 region has the DNA TGTGCCAGCAGTTTCGAGTCTGGCTACACCTTC. J is TRBJ1-2 and V is TRBV28; D remains ambiguous. The CDR3 is made up of 11 amino acids. Germline CDR1 MDHEN, CDR2 SYDVKM. Trimming removed 3 bases from V and 7 bases from J, with 6 bases in between.

The count of this clone is one. The V gene is TRBV10-3, the J gene TRBJ2-1, with D possibly matching TRBD2 (6 bases). In germline, CDR1 is ENHRY, CDR2 SYGVKD. The CDR3 is 16 residues long. Trimming pared 3 bases from V and 0 bases from J, leaving 12 bases between. In DNA, the CDR3 is TGTGCCATCAGTGAAAGCCTAGCGCGCTCCTACAATGAGCAGTTCTTC. Protein: CAISESLARSYNEQFF.

The table lists this clone with a count of one. The chain combines TRBV2 with TRBJ1-2; 10 nucleotides align to TRBD1. Germline V gene sequence: CDR1 SNHLY, CDR2 FYNNEI. This CDR3 has 14 residues. The J segment lost 4 bases and the V segment lost 6 bases, leaving 5 bases of the junction unmatched. This CDR3 reads CASRAGTGVYGYTF. CDR3 nucleotide sequence: TGTGCCAGCAGAGCCGGGACAGGGGTCTATGGCTACACCTTC.

This rearrangement joins TRBV6-5 to TRBJ1-3; D is perhaps TRBD1 (5 bases). The V gene's germline CDR1 is MNHEY and CDR2 SVGAGI. There are 15 residues in the CDR3. V shed 0 bases and J shed 3 bases, with 9 bases lying between them. CDR3 amino acids: CASSYSRGFGNTIYF. Here the CDR3 DNA reads TGTGCCAGCAGTTACTCGAGGGGTTTTGGAAACACCATATATTTT.

The chain combines TRBV14 with TRBJ2-7; D possibly matches TRBD1 or TRBD2 (5 bases each). The CDR3 has 17 amino acids. V gave up 0 bases and J gave up 5 bases, with 20 bases separating them. Germline assignment: CDR1 SGHDN and CDR2 FVKESK. DNA for the CDR3: TGTGCCAGCAGCCAAGATTGGATGGGATGGGGGACCCACGAGCAGTACTTC. This encodes CASSQDWMGWGTHEQYF.

This clone was seen once. V usage is TRBV9 and J usage is TRBJ2-7, with D perhaps given as TRBD1 or TRBD2 (6 bases each). This CDR3 comprises 13 residues. V lost 5 bases and J 6 bases, leaving 15 bases between the germline ends. The germline V gene encodes CDR1 SGDLS and CDR2 YYNGEE. The CDR3 DNA sequence: TGTGCCAGCAGTCCCGAGGGGGGAAGCGAGCAGTACTTC. Translating it yields CASSPEGGSEQYF.

The J gene is TRBJ1-1, the V gene TRBV7-2; unclear D gene. The ends were cut back, 3 bases at V and 0 bases at J, with 14 bases in the middle. This CDR3 has 16 amino acids. Germline V lookup: CDR1 SGHTA, CDR2 FQGNSA. The CDR3 reads CASSFVGPRMNTEAFF. CDR3 bases: TGTGCCAGCAGCTTCGTCGGACCCAGGATGAACACTGAAGCTTTCTTT.

This chain joins TRBV5-1 and TRBJ1-3, with D uncertain. CDR1 SGHRS and CDR2 YFSETQ come from the germline V gene. V was cut by 0 bases and J by 0 bases, with 4 bases left in between. The CDR3 is 14 amino acids. This CDR3 is CASSLGSSGNTIYF. CDR3 nucleotides: TGCGCCAGCAGCTTGGGGAGCTCTGGAAACACCATATATTTT.

This clone was found once. The chain links TRBV9 to TRBJ2-5, with D unclear. The V and J ends lost 1 base and 6 bases respectively, with 19 bases between them. CDR1 and CDR2 (germline): SGDLS, YYNGEE. The CDR3 loop spans 16 amino acids. The CDR3 sequence: CASSVSPLLATQTQYF. CDR3 bases: TGTGCCAGCAGCGTAAGCCCTCTTTTGGCGACCCAGACCCAGTACTTC.

The chain couples TRBV18 to TRBJ2-7; 10 nucleotides line up with TRBD1. Per the germline V gene, CDR1 is KGHSH and CDR2 is LQKENI. Losses at the gene ends were 0 bases for V and 5 bases for J; bases not matched to a gene: 10. The CDR3 runs to 17 residues. CDR3 DNA: TGTGCCAGCTCACCACCTCTTGGACAGGGGGAGAGAAACGAGCAGTACTTC. Translating gives CASSPPLGQGERNEQYF.

The chain employs TRBV6-5 and TRBJ1-2, with a tentative D call TRBD1 (6 bases). The CDR3 is 15 amino acids. V shed 4 bases and J shed 0 bases, with 12 bases lying between them. Per germline, CDR1 MNHEY and CDR2 SVGAGI. For the CDR3, the DNA is TGTGCCAGCAGTTTAGAACAGGGAACTAACTATGGCTACACCTTC. Translated: CASSLEQGTNYGYTF.

V is TRBV6-6 and J is TRBJ2-1; 9 bases are shared with TRBD1. This CDR3 spans 14 amino acids. CDR1 and CDR2 (germline): MNHNY, SVGAGI (reference sequence). J lost 4 bases, V lost 6 bases, and 4 bases had no gene match. CDR3 nucleotide sequence: TGTGCCAGCAGCCACAGGGGGCGGTACAATGAGCAGTTCTTC. It encodes CASSHRGRYNEQFF.

Comments on this clone: Distinct nucleotide sequences in the sample also encode this CDR3. This sequence joins TRBV19 and TRBJ2-3; 10 bases match TRBD2. Unmatched junction bases numbered 2, after V lost 2 bases and J lost 3 bases. The CDR3 length is 15 residues. CDR1 is LNHDA and CDR2 is SQIVND in the germline V gene (reference sequence). The CDR3: CASSILAGETDTQYF. For the CDR3, the DNA is TGTGCCAGTAGTATACTAGCGGGGGAAACAGATACGCAGTATTTT.

This clone was counted once. The rearrangement uses TRBV19 and TRBJ1-4; 7 bases agree with TRBD1. The CDR3 runs 16 residues. Germline CDR1 is LNHDA and CDR2 is SQIVND (reference sequence). J lost 7 bases, V lost 7 bases, and 15 bases had no gene match. The CDR3 is CASTPRGGQPLEKLFF. The CDR3 coding sequence is TGTGCCAGTACCCCTCGTGGGGGACAGCCCCTTGAAAAACTGTTTTTT.

The rearrangement links TRBV27 to TRBJ2-1, with D tentatively TRBD2 (7 bases). CDR3 length: 15 amino acids. Deletions cut 5 bases from V and 4 bases from J, with 15 bases between. Germline V lookup: CDR1 MNHEY, CDR2 SMNVEV (reference sequence). CDR3 DNA sequence: TGTGCCAGCAGTCCAGGACTAGGGGGATACAATGAGCAGTTCTTC. Translating it yields CASSPGLGGYNEQFF.

The chain is built from TRBV27 and TRBJ2-2; D is unresolved. Trimming stripped 8 bases from V and 3 bases from J, with 1 base between. This CDR3 has 10 amino acids. Germline CDR1 MNHEY, CDR2 SMNVEV (reference sequence). The CDR3 loop reads CASYTGELFF. DNA of the CDR3: TGTGCCAGCTACACCGGGGAGCTGTTTTTT.

This clone was seen only once. The chain combines TRBV7-9 with TRBJ2-2, with 9 bases lining up with TRBD2. Germline-derived CDR1 and CDR2 are SEHNR and FQNEAQ (reference sequence). This CDR3 spans 16 amino acids. Trimming cost V 5 bases and J 5 bases; bases outside gene matches: 9. The CDR3 nucleotides read TGTGCCAGCAGCGCCGAGGGACTAGCAGGGACCGGGGAGCTGTTTTTT. Protein sequence: CASSAEGLAGTGELFF.

This clone was seen once. The V gene is TRBV4-1, the J gene TRBJ1-3; D is possibly TRBD1 (5 bases). Between the trimmed V and J ends, which lost 0 bases and 0 bases, there was a span of 18 bases. There are 19 residues in the CDR3. Germline V gene lookup returns CDR1 MGHRA and CDR2 YSYEKL. CDR3 loop: CASSQDEVGQYLSGNTIYF. The CDR3 DNA is TGCGCCAGCAGCCAAGATGAAGTGGGGCAGTACCTCTCTGGAAACACCATATATTTT.